This entry features one T cell receptor beta chain sequence. Its antigen is not known. CDR1 is MDHEN, CDR2 SYDVKM, per germline. Trimming pared 2 bases from V and 10 bases from J, leaving 8 bases between. The CDR3 sequence is 11 residues long. Libraries were prepared by immunoSEQ multiplex PCR; TCRdb keeps only in-frame clonotypes and omits some of them. The sample has about 20,000 clones, approximately 87% seen once. The data belong to a study of OX40 agonist ivuxolimab in advanced cancers. Study-wide background: The study gave patients intravenous ivuxolimab at 0.01 to 10 mg/kg every 2 weeks.

Samples were taken at baseline and on day 1 of cycles 4 and 7. Findings and limits, study-wide: Antigen targets of the expanded peripheral T cells went undetermined. On average, CD8+ T cells had more expanded clones than CD4+.

The chain employs TRBV28 and TRBJ1-2; D is uncertain. This clonotype was sampled from an adult with an advanced solid tumor such as melanoma, head and neck, liver or kidney cancer. The sample consisted of CD4+ or CD8+ T cells sorted from blood, taken in a trial of the OX40 agonist ivuxolimab. CDR3 nucleotides: TGTGCCAGCAGTTTAAACACCTACTACACCTTC. It encodes CASSLNTYYTF.